Shown below are 8 T cell receptor beta chains from a single sample sequenced in a study of human T cells and chemical hapten exposure. Time point reported: patch test 3, about 24 weeks after DPC sensitization. The treatment is: therapeutic diphenylcyclopropenone sensitization with weekly scalp DPC. MiXCR, applied by TCRdb to the RACE reads, yields one record per CDR3 protein. The sample records about 71,000 distinct CDR3 sequences, 11% being singletons. The sequencing used whole blood, collected in connection with sensitization to the hapten diphenylcyclopropenone (DPC). Source of these receptors: a woman aged 45-60 years with alopecia areata. Some clones in this sample may be carry-over from other donors' samples.

Only a few counts were recorded for this clonotype. This chain connects TRBV7-2 to TRBJ2-7, with D possibly matching TRBD1 (6 bases). This CDR3 is built from 15 residues. From germline, CDR1 is SGHTA and CDR2 FQGNSA. The V gene lost 5 bases and the J gene lost 3 bases, with 17 bases spanning the gap. The CDR3 loop is CASSPNRGLFYEQYF. In DNA form, the CDR3 reads TGTGCCAGCAGCCCAAATAGGGGGTTATTCTACGAGCAGTACTTC.

This clonotype has a handful of counts. V gene TRBV5-5 combines with J gene TRBJ1-1; D gene uncertain. The germline V gene has CDR1 SGHKS and CDR2 YYEKEE (reference sequence). The CDR3 has 11 amino acids. Trimming removed 3 bases from V and 9 bases from J, with 9 bases in between. CDR3 sequence: CASSSSNKAFF. For the CDR3, the DNA is TGTGCCAGCAGCTCATCAAATAAAGCTTTCTTT.

This clonotype was counted at least ten times. The rearrangement links TRBV28 to TRBJ1-2; D remains unclear. Between the trimmed V and J ends, which lost 6 bases and 0 bases, there was a span of 8 bases. CDR1 and CDR2 from the germline V gene are MDHEN and SYDVKM. The CDR3 extends over 13 amino acids. The CDR3, as DNA: TGTGCCAGCAGGCCACAGCCTAACTATGGCTACACCTTC. Translating gives CASRPQPNYGYTF.

This clonotype has at least ten counts. The J gene is TRBJ1-5, the V gene TRBV28; D unclear. The V gene lost 2 bases and the J gene lost 0 bases, with 2 bases spanning the gap. This CDR3 spans 13 amino acids. Germline assignment: CDR1 MDHEN and CDR2 SYDVKM. CDR3 sequence reads: CASSLPSNQPQHF. CDR3 DNA sequence: TGTGCCAGCAGTTTACCTAGCAATCAGCCCCAGCATTTT.

The sample holds many counts of this clonotype. The rearrangement joins TRBV4-1 to TRBJ1-1, with unresolved D. This CDR3 comprises 13 residues. CDR1 is MGHRA and CDR2 is YSYEKL in the germline V gene. V lost 4 bases and J lost 5, with 11 bases in between. The CDR3 DNA reads as TGCGCCAGCAGCCCGGAGGGCTGGACTGAAGCTTTCTTT. The encoded protein is CASSPEGWTEAFF.

In this sample, this clonotype turned up many times. The rearrangement links TRBV12-3 or TRBV12-4 to TRBJ1-5; weak D call: TRBD1 (6 bases). This CDR3 is built from 13 residues. Trimming pared 4 bases from V and 5 bases from J, leaving 9 bases between. The CDR3 loop reads CASSSRGYQPQHF. The CDR3 DNA reads TGTGCCAGCAGTTCAAGGGGGTATCAGCCCCAGCATTTT.

This clonotype was observed at least ten times. This chain connects TRBV11-2 to TRBJ2-1; the match to TRBD2 covers 7 bases. Germline V gene lookup returns CDR1 SGHAT and CDR2 FQNNGV. The CDR3 is 14 residues long. V lost 4 bases to trimming and J lost 7 bases; unmatched junction nucleotides: 7. CDR3 residues: CASSSGLGGNEQFF. In nucleotides, the CDR3 is TGTGCCAGCAGCTCGGGACTGGGGGGGAATGAGCAGTTCTTC.

This clonotype came up a few times. The CDR3 protein is CASSFRTRSSYNSPLHF. The CDR3 region has the DNA TGTGCCAGCAGTTTTCGTACAAGGAGCTCCTATAATTCACCCCTCCACTTT. This sequence joins TRBV27 and TRBJ1-6; D not certain. The CDR3 is made up of 17 amino acids. Germline-derived CDR1 and CDR2 are MNHEY and SMNVEV (reference sequence). V lost 3 bases to trimming and J lost 0 bases, with 12 bases between them.